This T cell receptor beta chain was retrieved from a study of shared clonotypes between healthy human individuals. Germline V lookup: CDR1 WNHNN, CDR2 SYGVQD (reference sequence). The CDR3 totals 11 residues. V was pared by 11 bases and J by 4 bases, with 9 bases between. Clones were sequenced by immunoSEQ multiplex PCR, and TCRdb holds only the in-frame ones, with some missing. The sample comprises 450,000 to 500,000 clones, approximately 81% of which are singletons, and 9.5% to 15% rests with the top ten. The sequence derives from a middle-aged woman in good health. Some clones in this sample may be carry-over from other donors' samples. The chain employs TRBV10-1 and TRBJ2-4; no clear D gene. Sequenced: PBMCs. The DNA of the CDR3 is TGCGCCGTCCCATCGAAAAACATTCAGTACTTC. This encodes CAVPSKNIQYF.